This is a list of T cell receptor beta chains from one sample in a study of T cell repertoires in cytomegalovirus infection. These receptors have no identified antigens. MiXCR, run by TCRdb on the reads, gives a single entry per CDR3 protein. Counted here are hundreds of thousands of distinct CDR3 sequences, just under 30% occurring once; the ten biggest clones make up around 18%. The material was cultured PBMCs, obtained from culture after CMV antigen stimulation. The receptors derive from a human donor in good health (CMV status not recorded). Some clones in this sample may be carry-over from other donors' samples. Each CDR3 is given with its conserved first and last residue. D genes are given only for firm matches. Expanded clones are given a class, and other clones once, few, many or no size at all.

v_call	j_call	clone_size	d_call	cdr3_length	cdr3_nt	cdr3_aa
TRBV3-1	TRBJ1-1	NA	TRBD1	17	TGTGCCAGCAGCCAAGAAAGGGTTGACAGGGCGTACACTGAAGCTTTCTTT	CASSQERVDRAYTEAFF
TRBV19	TRBJ1-5	NA	NA	14	TGTGCCAGTAGTCCTCACACGGTTAATCAGCCCCAGCATTTT	CASSPHTVNQPQHF
TRBV7-2	TRBJ2-3	many	TRBD2	14	TGTGCCAGCAGTGGACTAGCGGGAACAGATACGCAGTATTTT	CASSGLAGTDTQYF
TRBV7-2	TRBJ1-1	few	NA	13	TGTGCCAGCAGCCACAGGGAGGCCACTGAAGCTTTCTTT	CASSHREATEAFF
TRBV7-8	TRBJ1-1	many	NA	14	TGTGCCAGCAGCTCCGACCCGGGAGGCACTGAAGCTTTCTTT	CASSSDPGGTEAFF
TRBV7-9	TRBJ1-5	few	TRBD1	16	TGTGCCAGCAGCGCCGGGCAGGGGGGGGACAATCAGCCCCAGCATTTT	CASSAGQGGDNQPQHF
TRBV28	TRBJ2-3	NA	TRBD2	16	TGTGCCAGCAGTTCCTCGGCGGGAGAGAATACAGATACGCAGTATTTT	CASSSSAGENTDTQYF
TRBV9	TRBJ1-2	NA	TRBD1	16	TGTGCCAGCAGCGTAGACATCCGGACAGGGGAAAATGGCTACACCTTC	CASSVDIRTGENGYTF
TRBV7-2	TRBJ2-3	many	TRBD2	17	TGTGCCAGCAGCTTAGTTTGGGCTAGCGGTAGCACAGATACGCAGTATTTT	CASSLVWASGSTDTQYF
TRBV12-3/TRBV12-4	TRBJ2-3	few	NA	16	TGTGCCAGCAGTTTCGTCCCAGCCTCTAGCACAGATACGCAGTATTTT	CASSFVPASSTDTQYF
TRBV19	TRBJ1-5	NA	NA	14	TGTGCCAGTAGTGGGGGACGGGGCAATCAGCCCCAGCATTTT	CASSGGRGNQPQHF
TRBV7-9	TRBJ2-3	few	NA	16	TGTGCCAGCAGCCCGAAGAACAGGGTCGGGACAGATACGCAGTATTTT	CASSPKNRVGTDTQYF
TRBV28	TRBJ2-7	many	NA	12	TGTGCCAGCACCCAGGGTTTCGACGAGCAGTACTTC	CASTQGFDEQYF
TRBV12-3/TRBV12-4	TRBJ2-7	once	NA	13	TGTGCCAGCAGTTTAAGTCTATTCTACGAGCAGTACTTC	CASSLSLFYEQYF
TRBV5-5	TRBJ2-7	NA	NA	12	TGTGCCAGCAGCTCCGGTCGGGTATCTGAGTACTTC	CASSSGRVSEYF
TRBV6-2/TRBV6-3	TRBJ1-2	NA	NA	15	TGTGCCAGCAGTTTAACACAGGGCGGGAACTATGGCTACACCTTC	CASSLTQGGNYGYTF
TRBV4-2	TRBJ1-4	few	NA	17	TGTGCCAGCAGCCAAGGAGGAGGAGGAATGGCTAATGAAAAACTGTTTTTT	CASSQGGGGMANEKLFF
TRBV5-5	TRBJ1-1	NA	TRBD1	14	TGTGCCAGCAGGACAGACAGGGGCTTCGGGGAAGCTTTCTTT	CASRTDRGFGEAFF
TRBV2	TRBJ2-3	NA	NA	16	TGTGCCAGCAGTGAAGCGACGGGCAGATTAACAGATACGCAGTATTTT	CASSEATGRLTDTQYF
TRBV12-3/TRBV12-4	TRBJ2-5	few	TRBD1	16	TGTGCCAGCAGTTGGATCCTTCAGGGGGCCGGGGAGACCCAGTACTTC	CASSWILQGAGETQYF
TRBV5-1	TRBJ2-1	NA	TRBD2	15	TGCGCCAGCAGTTTTAGCGGGAGGGATAGGAATGAGCAGTTCTTC	CASSFSGRDRNEQFF
TRBV12-3/TRBV12-4	TRBJ1-1	many	NA	13	TGTGCCAGCAGACGTATAGAGAACACTGAAGCTTTCTTT	CASRRIENTEAFF
TRBV7-2	TRBJ2-7	NA	NA	20	TGTGCCAGCAGCTTAATGAGACCGCCGGGCCGGGCGGGACCCTACTGGGAGCAGTACTTC	CASSLMRPPGRAGPYWEQYF
TRBV28	TRBJ2-6	NA	NA	15	TGTGCCAGCAGTTTATACGGGTCTGGGGCCAACGTCCTGACTTTC	CASSLYGSGANVLTF